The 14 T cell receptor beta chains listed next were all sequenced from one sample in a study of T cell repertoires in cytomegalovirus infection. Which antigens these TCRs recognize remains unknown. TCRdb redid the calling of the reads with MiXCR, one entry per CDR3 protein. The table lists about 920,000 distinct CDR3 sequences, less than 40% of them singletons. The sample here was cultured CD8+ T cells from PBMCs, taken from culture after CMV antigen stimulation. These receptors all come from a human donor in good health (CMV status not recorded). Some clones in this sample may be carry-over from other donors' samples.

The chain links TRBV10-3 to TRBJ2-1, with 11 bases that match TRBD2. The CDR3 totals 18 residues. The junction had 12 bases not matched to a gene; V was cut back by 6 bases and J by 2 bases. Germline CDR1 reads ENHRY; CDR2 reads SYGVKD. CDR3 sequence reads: CAISPDLTSGTPYNEQFF. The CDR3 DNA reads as TGTGCCATCAGCCCCGATTTGACTAGCGGGACCCCCTACAATGAGCAGTTCTTC.

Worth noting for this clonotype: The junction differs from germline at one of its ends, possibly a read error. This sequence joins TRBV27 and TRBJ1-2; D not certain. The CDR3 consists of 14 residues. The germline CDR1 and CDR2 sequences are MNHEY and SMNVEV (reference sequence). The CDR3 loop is CASSPTSINYGCTF. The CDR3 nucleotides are TGTGCCAGCAGTCCCACAAGTATTAACTATGGCTGCACCTTC.

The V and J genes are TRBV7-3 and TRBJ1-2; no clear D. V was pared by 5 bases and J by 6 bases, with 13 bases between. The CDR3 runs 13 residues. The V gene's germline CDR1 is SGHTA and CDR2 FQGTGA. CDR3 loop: CASSPPAGNGYTF. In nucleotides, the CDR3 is TGTGCCAGCAGCCCCCCCGCGGGGAATGGCTACACCTTC.

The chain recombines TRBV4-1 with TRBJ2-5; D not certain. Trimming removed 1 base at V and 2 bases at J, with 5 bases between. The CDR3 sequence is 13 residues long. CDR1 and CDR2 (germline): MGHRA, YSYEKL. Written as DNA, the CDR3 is TGCGCCAGCAGCCAAGTACGTCAAGAGACCCAGTACTTC. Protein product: CASSQVRQETQYF.

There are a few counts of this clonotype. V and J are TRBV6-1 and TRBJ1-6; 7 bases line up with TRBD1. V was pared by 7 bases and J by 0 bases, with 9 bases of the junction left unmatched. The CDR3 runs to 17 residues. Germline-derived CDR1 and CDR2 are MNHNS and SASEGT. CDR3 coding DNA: TGTGCCAGCACTACCGGGACAGAGGTCTCCTATAATTCACCCCTCCACTTT. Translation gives CASTTGTEVSYNSPLHF.

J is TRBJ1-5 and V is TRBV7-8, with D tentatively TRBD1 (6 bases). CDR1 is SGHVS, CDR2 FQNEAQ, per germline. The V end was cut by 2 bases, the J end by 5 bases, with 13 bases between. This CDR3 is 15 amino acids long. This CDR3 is CASSLPTGGDQPQHF. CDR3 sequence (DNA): TGTGCCAGCAGCTTACCGACAGGAGGGGATCAGCCCCAGCATTTT. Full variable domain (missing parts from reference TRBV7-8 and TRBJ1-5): GAGVSQSPRYKVAKRGQDVALRCDPISGHVSLFWYQQALGQGPEFLTYFQNEAQLDKSGLPSDRFFAERPEGSVSTLKIQRTQQEDSAVYLCASSLPTGGDQPQHFGDGTRLSIL.

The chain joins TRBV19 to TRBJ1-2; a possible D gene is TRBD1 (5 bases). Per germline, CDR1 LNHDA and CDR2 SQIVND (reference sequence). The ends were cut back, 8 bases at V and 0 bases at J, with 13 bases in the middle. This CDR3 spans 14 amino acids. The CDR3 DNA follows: TGTGCCAGTGGGGCGACAGTTTCTAACTATGGCTACACCTTC. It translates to CASGATVSNYGYTF.

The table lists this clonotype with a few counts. CDR3 region: CASIDSDYGYTF. CDR3 coding DNA: TGTGCCAGCATCGACAGCGACTATGGCTACACCTTC. V usage is TRBV6-5 and J usage is TRBJ1-2; D perhaps matches TRBD1 (5 bases). The CDR3 has 12 residues. Germline V gives CDR1 MNHEY, CDR2 SVGAGI. Trimming took off 7 bases at V and 3 bases at J, with 9 bases between the two ends.

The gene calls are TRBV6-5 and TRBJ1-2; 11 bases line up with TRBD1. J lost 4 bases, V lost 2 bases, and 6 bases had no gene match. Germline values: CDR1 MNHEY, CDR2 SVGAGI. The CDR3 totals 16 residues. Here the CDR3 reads CASSYTWTGGSYGYTF. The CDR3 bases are TGTGCCAGCAGTTACACCTGGACAGGGGGCAGCTATGGCTACACCTTC.

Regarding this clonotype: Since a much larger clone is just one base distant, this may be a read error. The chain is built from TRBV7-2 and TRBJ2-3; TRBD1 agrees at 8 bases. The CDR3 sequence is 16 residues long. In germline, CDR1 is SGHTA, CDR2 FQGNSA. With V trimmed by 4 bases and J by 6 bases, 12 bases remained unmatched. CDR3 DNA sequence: TGTGCCAGCAGCTATGGGACAGGTCGGGATGTGGATACGCAGTATTTT. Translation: CASSYGTGRDVDTQYF.

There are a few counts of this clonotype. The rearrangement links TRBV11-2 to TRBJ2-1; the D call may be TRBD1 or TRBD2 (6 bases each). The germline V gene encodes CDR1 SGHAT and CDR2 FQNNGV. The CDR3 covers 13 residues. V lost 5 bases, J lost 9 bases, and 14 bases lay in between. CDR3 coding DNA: TGTGCCAGCAGCCCCGGGGGCCTTACTGAGCAGTTCTTC. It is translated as CASSPGGLTEQFF.

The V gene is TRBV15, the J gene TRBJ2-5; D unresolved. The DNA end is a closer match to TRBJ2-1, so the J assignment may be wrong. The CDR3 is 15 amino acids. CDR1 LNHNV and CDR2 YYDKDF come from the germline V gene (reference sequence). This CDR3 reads CATSRDYSYQETQFF. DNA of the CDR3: TGTGCCACCAGCAGAGATTATAGCTACCAAGAGACCCAGTTCTTC.

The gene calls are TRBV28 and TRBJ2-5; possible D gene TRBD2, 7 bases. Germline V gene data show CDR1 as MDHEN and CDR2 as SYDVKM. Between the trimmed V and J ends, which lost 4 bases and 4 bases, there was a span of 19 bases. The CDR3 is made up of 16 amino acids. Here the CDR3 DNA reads TGTGCCAGCAGTTACCCCGGGGTCGGGGGGCGAGAGACCCAGTACTTC. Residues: CASSYPGVGGRETQYF.

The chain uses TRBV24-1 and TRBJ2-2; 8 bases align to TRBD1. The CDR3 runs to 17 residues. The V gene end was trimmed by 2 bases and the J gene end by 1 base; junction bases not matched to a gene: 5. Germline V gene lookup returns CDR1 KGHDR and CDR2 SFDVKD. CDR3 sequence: CATSDSQGVENTGELFF. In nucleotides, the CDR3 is TGTGCCACCAGTGATTCACAGGGGGTCGAGAACACCGGGGAGCTGTTTTTT.